These 20 T cell receptor beta chains were sequenced from one sample in a study of cytomegalovirus exposure and HLA in healthy donors. Generated by immunoSEQ multiplex PCR, the TCRdb table keeps only in-frame clones and is missing some. The profile shows some 110,000 clones, 88% of them singletons. Sequenced: PBMCs. Receptors were obtained from a man younger than 35 in good health and CMV-seronegative.

The chain combines TRBV29-1 with TRBJ1-4; TRBD1 matches at 7 bases. CDR1 and CDR2 from the germline V gene are SQVTM and ANQGSEA. Trimming removed 0 bases from V and 7 bases from J; junction bases left unmatched: 5. This CDR3 spans 14 amino acids. Written as DNA, the CDR3 is TGCAGCGTTGAAGAGGCAGGGGGAGGTGAAAAACTGTTTTTT. It encodes CSVEEAGGGEKLFF.

The chain couples TRBV28 to TRBJ1-1; D gene uncertain. Germline V CDR1 and CDR2: MDHEN, SYDVKM. The V gene lost 6 bases and the J gene lost 0 bases, with 11 bases spanning the gap. The CDR3 has 14 amino acids. CDR3 sequence reads: CASRWAGLNTEAFF. The DNA for the CDR3 is TGTGCCAGCAGGTGGGCCGGCTTGAACACTGAAGCTTTCTTT.

By share, this clone counts as medium-sized. The V call is TRBV7-9, the J call TRBJ2-7; D is perhaps TRBD1 (6 bases). Trimming shortened V by 1 base and J by 7 bases, and 20 bases separated the two germline ends. CDR3 length: 16 amino acids. The germline V gene has CDR1 SEHNR and CDR2 FQNEAQ (reference sequence). CDR3 amino acids: CASSLGGSLKRGEQYF. In nucleotides, the CDR3 is TGTGCCAGCAGCTTAGGTGGGAGTCTGAAGAGGGGGGAGCAGTACTTC.

The J gene is TRBJ1-1, the V gene TRBV29-1; D gene unclear. Germline-derived CDR1 and CDR2 are SQVTM and ANQGSEA. The CDR3 length is 14 residues. Between the trimmed V and J ends, which lost 6 bases and 4 bases, there was a span of 18 bases. The CDR3 DNA reads TGCAGCGTCGCCACCACCCCCCGAGGCACTGAAGCTTTCTTT. It specifies CSVATTPRGTEAFF.

As DNA, the CDR3 is TGTGCCAGCAGCCATATCCCTACCCCACTATACAATGAGCAGTTCTTC. Translating it yields CASSHIPTPLYNEQFF. The rearrangement joins TRBV14 to TRBJ2-1; D call uncertain. CDR3 size: 16 residues. V was cut by 3 bases and J by 4 bases, with 16 bases left in between. Germline V gene sequence: CDR1 SGHDN, CDR2 FVKESK.

The chain carries TRBV6-5 and TRBJ2-5, with D tentatively TRBD2 (7 bases). Trimming stripped 6 bases from V and 2 bases from J, with 16 bases between. Per germline, CDR1 MNHEY and CDR2 SVGAGI. CDR3 length: 15 amino acids. CDR3 sequence (DNA): TGTGCCAGCAGGCCAACGGGGGGCAGACAAGAGACCCAGTACTTC. This gives the protein CASRPTGGRQETQYF.

The genes are TRBV11-3 and TRBJ2-7; D may be TRBD2 (5 bases). The germline V gene encodes CDR1 SGHNT and CDR2 YENEEA. This CDR3 is 15 amino acids long. Trimming shortened V by 1 base and J by 1 base, and 11 bases separated the two germline ends. The CDR3 bases are TGTGCCAGCAGCTTAGGCCGATGGAGGTCCTACGAGCAGTACTTC. It translates to CASSLGRWRSYEQYF.

The V call is TRBV7-2, the J call TRBJ2-2; D is unclear. This CDR3 contains 13 residues. V shed 2 bases and J shed 6 bases, with 7 bases lying between them. The germline gives CDR1 SGHTA, CDR2 FQGNSA. The CDR3, as DNA: TGTGCCAGCAGCTTACTTTTCCCCGGGGAGCTGTTTTTT. Protein product: CASSLLFPGELFF.

This sequence joins TRBV27 and TRBJ1-2; 7 bases agree with TRBD1. Trimming took 8 bases from V and 8 from J; bases not matched to a gene: 8. Germline V CDR1 and CDR2: MNHEY, SMNVEV (reference sequence). This CDR3 spans 12 amino acids. The CDR3 region has the DNA TGTGCCAGCTGGTCAGGGGGTGGAGGCTACACCTTC. Its translation is CASWSGGGGYTF.

This chain connects TRBV2 to TRBJ1-1; D possibly corresponds to TRBD1 (6 bases). V was shortened by 5 bases and J by 3 bases, with 10 bases between the two germline ends. CDR1 is SNHLY and CDR2 is FYNNEI in the germline V gene. The CDR3 extends over 13 amino acids. The DNA of the CDR3 is TGTGCCAGCAGTCAACAGGGTGACACTGAAGCTTTCTTT. This translates into CASSQQGDTEAFF.

The gene calls are TRBV5-1 and TRBJ2-5; 7 bases match TRBD1. The CDR3 has 14 residues. CDR1 and CDR2 from the germline V gene are SGHRS and YFSETQ. J gave up 3 bases and V 3 bases, and 5 bases lay outside the gene matches. In nucleotides, the CDR3 is TGCGCCAGCAGCTCGTTAGGACAGGAAGAGACCCAGTACTTC. Translated, it gives CASSSLGQEETQYF.

The chain uses TRBV7-9 and TRBJ2-3, with 11 positions matching TRBD2. CDR1 SEHNR and CDR2 FQNEAQ come from the germline V gene (reference sequence). V lost 5 bases to trimming and J lost 0 bases; unmatched junction nucleotides: 7. The CDR3 is 17 amino acids. The CDR3 region has the DNA TGTGCCAGCAGCCCAAAAAGACTAGCGGGAAGCACAGATACGCAGTATTTT. This sequence encodes CASSPKRLAGSTDTQYF.

The chain combines TRBV7-2 with TRBJ1-3; D is undetermined. The CDR3 totals 14 residues. Looked up from germline, CDR1 is SGHTA and CDR2 is FQGNSA. Trimming cost V 5 bases and J 0 bases, with 8 bases left between them. Here the CDR3 reads CASSQLNSGNTIYF. The CDR3 nucleotides are TGTGCCAGCAGCCAGTTGAACTCTGGAAACACCATATATTTT.

The chain combines TRBV5-6 with TRBJ1-4; a weak D match, TRBD1 (6 bases). V was cut by 0 bases and J by 10 bases, with 19 bases left in between. CDR1 is SGHDT and CDR2 is YYEEEE in the germline V gene. This CDR3 is built from 16 residues. Here the CDR3 DNA reads TGTGCCAGCAGCTTGGCCCGGGCAGGGGTGTTAGGAAAACTGTTTTTT. Amino acid sequence: CASSLARAGVLGKLFF.

This chain connects TRBV19 to TRBJ2-7; possibly TRBD2 for D (5 bases). Trimming shortened V by 3 bases and J by 2 bases, and 8 bases separated the two germline ends. The germline gives CDR1 LNHDA, CDR2 SQIVND (reference sequence). The CDR3 totals 13 residues. DNA of the CDR3: TGTGCCAGTAGTATGAGCGGCCCCTACGAGCAGTACTTC. Translation: CASSMSGPYEQYF.

Many counts were recorded for this clone. This chain links TRBV11-3 with TRBJ1-1; tentative D call: TRBD1 (6 bases). This CDR3 has 15 residues. V was pared by 2 bases and J by 1 base, with 11 bases between. Looked up from germline, CDR1 is SGHNT and CDR2 is YENEEA. This chain's CDR3 is CASSLLGHWNTEAFF. The CDR3 coding sequence is TGTGCCAGCAGCTTATTGGGACATTGGAACACTGAAGCTTTCTTT.

The V call is TRBV30, the J call TRBJ1-4; D is uncertain. This CDR3 contains 14 residues. Per germline, CDR1 GTSNPN and CDR2 SVGIG (reference sequence). Trimming removed 2 bases from V and 10 bases from J, with 17 bases in between. CDR3 region: CAWSPRLIDGKLFF. The CDR3 DNA reads as TGTGCCTGGAGTCCGCGATTAATAGATGGAAAACTGTTTTTT.

The chain employs TRBV5-4 and TRBJ1-2; TRBD1 matches 12 bases. Unmatched junction bases numbered 8, after V lost 4 bases and J lost 4 bases. CDR1 and CDR2 (germline): SGHNT, YYREEE (reference sequence). The length of the CDR3 is 16 residues. CDR3 DNA sequence: TGTGCCAGCAGCGTCGCCGGGACAGGGGGCGGCTATGGCTACACCTTC. This translates into CASSVAGTGGGYGYTF.

The chain combines TRBV5-1 with TRBJ2-1; 8 nucleotides align to TRBD1. The CDR3 is 15 residues long. CDR1 and CDR2 from the germline V gene are SGHRS and YFSETQ. J was trimmed by 7 bases and V by 0 bases; bases with no gene match: 6. The CDR3 region is CASSLEAGGRNEQFF. CDR3 nucleotides: TGCGCCAGCAGCTTGGAGGCAGGGGGCAGGAATGAGCAGTTCTTC.

V usage is TRBV15 and J usage is TRBJ1-4; 9 positions match TRBD1. Germline V lookup: CDR1 LNHNV, CDR2 YYDKDF (reference sequence). The CDR3 sequence is 16 residues long. V shed 3 bases and J 7 bases; nucleotides not matched to a gene: 9. The CDR3 DNA follows: TGTGCCACCAGCAGGCACCAACAGGGGGCGGGTGAAAAACTGTTTTTT. It is translated as CATSRHQQGAGEKLFF.